This T cell receptor beta chain is from a study of patients and donors after allogeneic stem cell transplantation. This clonotype appeared once. TCRdb called the RT-PCR reads again in MiXCR, with one record for every CDR3 protein. The sample shows 150,000 to 250,000 distinct CDR3 sequences, around two fifths of them seen only once. The junction had 7 bases not matched to a gene; V was cut back by 8 bases and J by 7 bases. The CDR3 totals 14 residues. Sequenced input: blood, either unsorted or a sorted T cell fraction (not recorded which). The V and J genes are TRBV12-3 or TRBV12-4 and TRBJ1-6; 8 bases are a match to TRBD1. The TCR sequence derives from a human donor who was either an allogeneic HSCT recipient or a stem cell or donor lymphocyte infusion donor (not recorded which). It is not recorded whose cells these are; they may come from a transplant donor. The CDR3 nucleotides read TGTGCCAGCTCACACAGGGGGAGGAATTCACCCCTCCACTTT. Residues: CASSHRGRNSPLHF.